This TCR beta chain was recorded in a study of T cell changes during pregnancy in multiple sclerosis. Per germline, CDR1 KGHSH and CDR2 LQKENI. V shed 4 bases, J shed 4 bases, and the junction held 12 bases outside the gene matches. The length of the CDR3 is 17 residues. Clones were sequenced by immunoSEQ multiplex PCR, and TCRdb holds only the in-frame ones, with some missing. The sample carries more than 60,000 clones, 91% recorded once. This TCR came from a female donor in good health, enrolled as a control in a pregnancy study. This chain joins TRBV18 and TRBJ1-3; 8 bases fit TRBD1. The sequencing used CD4+ T cells from peripheral blood mononuclear cells, collected in the third trimester of pregnancy. DNA of the CDR3: TGTGCCAGCTCACAAATCCGGACAGGGACGTCGGGAAACACCATATATTTT. Amino acid sequence: CASSQIRTGTSGNTIYF.